These 3 T cell receptor beta chains came from one sample sequenced in a study of Ad26.COV2.S vaccination and SARS-CoV-2 variants. Profiled with immunoSEQ multiplex PCR; TCRdb holds only in-frame clones, not every one. The data show about 400,000 clones, 80% to 95% seen once. As to treatment: some 19 received Ad26.COV2.S at low or high dose, single or two shots; 5 received placebo; per-sample allocation not given. It was on day 63 after the first vaccine or placebo injection that samples were taken. Sample: peripheral blood, taken in a trial of Ad26.COV2.S vaccine versus placebo. The receptors shown here come from a person between 18 and 65 years old who received the Ad26.COV2.S COVID-19 vaccine or a placebo.

This chain uses TRBV7-9 with TRBJ2-1, with D perhaps assigned TRBD1 or TRBD2 (6 bases each). The germline CDR1 and CDR2 sequences are SEHNR and FQNEAQ (reference sequence). CDR3 size: 14 residues. V lost 5 bases and J lost 9, with 17 bases in between. The CDR3 protein is CASSPEWGAGEQFF. The CDR3 coding sequence is TGTGCCAGCAGCCCAGAATGGGGGGCGGGTGAGCAGTTCTTC.

This rearrangement joins TRBV3-1 (or the pseudogene TRBV3-2) to TRBJ1-3; D is unclear. The germline V gene encodes CDR1 LGHDT and CDR2 YNNKEL (reference sequence). V was pared by 0 bases and J by 4 bases, with 10 bases between. The CDR3 has 15 residues. The CDR3 DNA reads as TGTGCCAGCAGCCAAGACAGGTCGGTGGGAAACACCATATATTTT. As protein: CASSQDRSVGNTIYF.

This chain connects TRBV27 to TRBJ1-4; maybe TRBD1 (6 bases). Trimming removed 7 bases from V and 8 bases from J, with 23 bases in between. The CDR3 length is 16 residues. Germline lookup yields CDR1 MNHEY and CDR2 SMNVEV (reference sequence). The CDR3 bases are TGTGCCAGCAAACAATGGGCCGGGGGGCTAGAAGAAAAACTGTTTTTT. Translation gives CASKQWAGGLEEKLFF.